This T cell receptor beta chain was retrieved from a study of blood T cell repertoires in COVID-19. On the study more broadly: Acute and convalescent COVID-19 specimens originated in the United States, Italy and Spain.

Germline CDR1 is MNHEY and CDR2 is SVGAGI. After removal of 2 bases from V and 3 bases from J, the junction contained 5 bases not matched to a gene. There are 16 residues in the CDR3. Authors' processing steps: Amplifying reference gene primers gave estimates of nucleated cell counts. Sequencing used immunoSEQ multiplex PCR; TCRdb keeps in-frame clones, though not all of them. V and J calls and clone size are as listed in that table; D and trimming were resolved from the DNA. The sample lists approximately 140,000 clones, 82% seen once, with 15% in the top ten. The source is a human donor with acute or convalescent COVID-19. The donor label of this sample is uncertain. Sequenced: peripheral blood. The gene calls are TRBV6-5 and TRBJ2-3, with 10 positions matching TRBD2. CDR3 amino acids: CASSYQASGGTDTQYF. In nucleotides, the CDR3 is TGTGCCAGCAGTTACCAGGCTAGCGGGGGAACAGATACGCAGTATTTT.